This T cell receptor (beta chain) was found in a study of cytomegalovirus exposure and HLA in healthy donors. 13 Jbeta primers and 60 Vbeta primers were used for the PCR. Method: immunoSEQ multiplex PCR; TCRdb's copy keeps in-frame clones and lacks some. The sample gives under 200,000 clones, 75% to 85% of which show up once; around 0.4% is in the top ten. This sequence was found in a male donor in good health and CMV-seropositive. The source material was PBMCs.

CDR3 amino acids: CASRAGTGLNYGYTF. The CDR3, as DNA: TGTGCCAGCAGGGCCGGGACAGGGCTTAACTATGGCTACACCTTC. The rearrangement joins TRBV6-1 to TRBJ1-2; 9 nucleotides agree with TRBD1. V shed 6 bases and J 1 base; nucleotides not matched to a gene: 6. This CDR3 region has 15 residues. The germline CDR1 and CDR2 sequences are MNHNS and SASEGT.